These T cell receptor beta chains were read from a single sample in a study of T cell responses to AZD1222 COVID-19 vaccine. Sequencing used immunoSEQ multiplex PCR; TCRdb keeps in-frame clones, though not all of them. Of 100,000 to 120,000 clones in the sample, about four fifths were seen once. The sample was peripheral blood, taken on day 0 of AZD1222 vaccination. The source of these receptors is an adult in good health. CDR3s include the opening cysteine and the closing phenylalanine or tryptophan. The D gene is left open where the match is weak. The listing skips clone size in some rows; elsewhere it reads once, few, many or a size class.

size	V	D	J	CDR3	DNA
once	TRBV11-3	-	TRBJ2-7	CASSIAGNEQYF	TGTGCCAGCAGCATAGCAGGGAACGAGCAGTACTTC
-	TRBV9	-	TRBJ1-6	CASSVAGGNSPLHF	TGTGCCAGCAGCGTAGCGGGGGGCAATTCACCCCTCCACTTT
-	TRBV2	-	TRBJ1-2	CASLSGTVYGYTF	TGTGCCAGTTTATCCGGGACCGTGTATGGCTACACCTTC
-	TRBV5-6	-	TRBJ2-2	CASSSTGTREELFF	TGTGCCAGCAGCTCTACAGGGACTCGCGAGGAGCTGTTTTTT
-	TRBV24-1	-	TRBJ2-3	CATSDGTSDTQYF	TGTGCCACCAGTGATGGGACCTCAGATACGCAGTATTTT
-	TRBV19	TRBD1	TRBJ2-2	CASSTHRGAGELFF	TGTGCCAGTAGTACCCACAGGGGCGCCGGGGAGCTGTTTTTT
-	TRBV11-2	-	TRBJ2-7	CASSPSRPREQYF	TGTGCCAGCAGCCCCTCTAGGCCTAGGGAGCAGTACTTC
-	TRBV7-8	-	TRBJ1-1	CASSLGGKLVTEAFF	TGTGCCAGCAGCTTAGGAGGTAAACTAGTCACTGAAGCTTTCTTT
-	TRBV11-2	-	TRBJ1-5	CASSSGLTQPQHF	TGTGCCAGCAGCTCCGGGCTCACTCAGCCCCAGCATTTT
-	TRBV6-2/TRBV6-3	TRBD1	TRBJ1-5	CASSLWTGLGSANQPQHF	TGTGCCAGCAGTCTCTGGACAGGGCTTGGTTCGGCCAATCAGCCCCAGCATTTT
-	TRBV10-3	TRBD1	TRBJ2-7	CAISPGQGAYEQYF	TGTGCCATCAGCCCGGGACAGGGGGCCTACGAGCAGTACTTC
-	TRBV2	-	TRBJ2-7	CASTDSGIETYEQYF	TGTGCCAGCACTGACTCCGGGATAGAGACCTACGAGCAGTACTTC
-	TRBV19	-	TRBJ2-3	CASKAGFGTDTQYF	TGTGCCAGTAAAGCAGGGTTTGGCACAGATACGCAGTATTTT
many	TRBV6-2/TRBV6-3	-	TRBJ2-3	CASSYLGAETDTQYF	TGTGCCAGCAGTTACCTGGGGGCAGAAACAGATACGCAGTATTTT
-	TRBV4-2	-	TRBJ1-5	CASSQDHSQGQPQHF	TGTGCCAGCAGCCAAGATCATTCGCAGGGCCAGCCCCAGCATTTT
-	TRBV19	-	TRBJ1-3	CASPWGRGLTGNTIYF	TGTGCCAGTCCATGGGGAAGGGGACTAACTGGAAACACCATATATTTT
once	TRBV5-1	-	TRBJ2-7	CASSLWDPSNEQYF	TGCGCCAGCAGCTTGTGGGACCCTTCTAACGAGCAGTACTTC
few	TRBV11-2	-	TRBJ2-7	CASSPGREYGEQYF	TGTGCCAGCAGTCCGGGAAGGGAATATGGCGAGCAGTACTTC
once	TRBV29-1	TRBD1	TRBJ2-3	CSVHGTGEGTDTQYF	TGCAGCGTCCATGGGACAGGGGAGGGGACAGATACGCAGTATTTT
once	TRBV24-1	TRBD1	TRBJ2-2	CATSVGGTGGSGELFF	TGTGCCACCAGTGTCGGAGGGACAGGGGGATCCGGGGAGCTGTTTTTT
-	TRBV19	-	TRBJ2-3	CASSLGVGGDTQYF	TGTGCCAGTAGTCTAGGGGTGGGAGGAGATACGCAGTATTTT
-	TRBV7-2	TRBD2	TRBJ2-5	CASSLVRLAGETQYF	TGTGCCAGCAGCTTAGTTCGGCTAGCGGGTGAGACCCAGTACTTC
once	TRBV19	-	TRBJ2-4	CATADRVLAKNIQYF	TGTGCCACCGCGGACAGAGTCCTAGCCAAAAACATTCAGTACTTC
few	TRBV15	-	TRBJ2-1	CATSTQSRGIYNEQFF	TGTGCCACCAGCACCCAATCCAGGGGAATCTACAATGAGCAGTTCTTC
-	TRBV6-5	TRBD1	TRBJ1-5	CASSYGQGRGAQHF	TGTGCCAGCAGTTACGGACAGGGCCGCGGGGCCCAGCATTTT
-	TRBV5-4	-	TRBJ1-1	CASSPLRENTEAFF	TGTGCCAGCAGCCCTTTACGAGAGAACACTGAAGCTTTCTTT